What follows are 5 T cell receptor beta chains derived from one specimen sequenced in a study of shared clonotypes between healthy human individuals (dated by TCRdb to about 2020). The library was made by the immunoSEQ multiplex PCR assay. What TCRdb holds here is the immuneACCESS table cut down to in-frame rearrangements. Part of the clones is not present; checked against another copy, under half of the missing clones reflect an unresolved V gene, and the others are unexplained. This sample comprises around 1.6 million clones, around 98% of them detected only once. 0.4% to 0.55% of the sample comes from the top ten. The sample comprised naive CD4+ T cells sorted from blood. This specimen's cell subset or site label, per the study, means: CD45RA+ positively selected. These receptors originate from a young man in good health.

V gene TRBV5-1 combines with J gene TRBJ2-1; the match to TRBD1 covers 10 bases. V was clipped by 3 bases and J by 8 bases; unmatched bases: 8. CDR1 and CDR2 from the germline V gene are SGHRS and YFSETQ. This CDR3 comprises 15 residues. The CDR3 is CASSSKTGTGDEQFF. CDR3 nucleotide sequence: TGCGCCAGCAGCTCTAAAACCGGGACAGGGGATGAGCAGTTCTTC. The whole variable domain, filled in from reference TRBV5-1 and TRBJ2-1, reads KAGVTQTPRYLIKTRGQQVTLSCSPISGHRSVSWYQQTPGQGLQFLFEYFSETQRNKGNFPGRFSGRQFSNSRSEMNVSTLELGDSALYLCASSSKTGTGDEQFFGPGTRLTVL.

In its sample, this clone was seen once. CDR3 DNA: TGCGCCAGCAGCTTGGGACAGGGGACAGGTGATACGCAGTATTTT. This codes for CASSLGQGTGDTQYF. J is TRBJ2-3 and V is TRBV5-1, with 8 bases matching TRBD1. From germline, CDR1 is SGHRS and CDR2 YFSETQ. The V and J ends lost 0 bases and 6 bases, in that order; junction bases with no gene match: 6. The CDR3 runs to 15 residues.

The rearrangement uses TRBV14 and TRBJ2-7, with D possibly matching TRBD1 (6 bases). CDR3 length equals 14 residues. Germline CDR1 SGHDN, CDR2 FVKESK. Trimming took 1 base from V and 5 from J, leaving 12 bases between them. The CDR3 reads CASSQAGASHEQYF. DNA of the CDR3: TGTGCCAGCAGCCAAGCAGGGGCAAGCCACGAGCAGTACTTC.

This chain joins TRBV7-6 and TRBJ2-1; no clear D gene. Trimming took off 1 base at V and 6 bases at J, with 13 bases between the two ends. From germline, CDR1 is SGHVS and CDR2 FNYEAQ. This CDR3 is 15 amino acids long. CDR3 amino acids: CASSLGWAGPNEQFF. CDR3 DNA: TGTGCCAGCAGCTTAGGGTGGGCCGGTCCCAATGAGCAGTTCTTC.

This clone occurred once. The chain carries TRBV9 and TRBJ2-1; D might be TRBD1 (5 bases). The CDR3 runs 14 residues. Germline V gene sequence: CDR1 SGDLS, CDR2 YYNGEE. The ends were cut back, 4 bases at V and 5 bases at J, with 13 bases in the middle. This chain's CDR3 is CASSPHLDNNEQFF. CDR3 nucleotide sequence: TGTGCCAGCAGCCCCCACTTGGACAACAATGAGCAGTTCTTC.